What follows describes a single TCR beta chain. What it binds is not known. This specimen belongs to a study of a mutant IDH1 vaccine in newly diagnosed glioma. V was shortened by 1 base and J by 2 bases, with 5 bases between the two germline ends. Per germline, CDR1 LNHDA and CDR2 SQIVND (reference sequence). The CDR3 length is 13 residues. The table came from immunoSEQ multiplex PCR; TCRdb's copy has only in-frame clones and leaves some out. The repertoire consists of fewer than 40,000 clones, with more than 75% occurring once and the leading ten covering around 5.5%. The time point denotes: week 5, during vaccination. Vaccinated patients received 300 ug of mutant IDH1 20-mer peptide per dose, with topical imiquimod.

The starting material was PBMCs, obtained from a glioma patient whose treatment included an IDH1 peptide vaccine. J is TRBJ2-5 and V is TRBV19; no clear D. The sequence derives from a man aged 35 to 55 with glioma. CDR3 nucleotide sequence: TGTGCCAGTAGTATAGGTCAGCAAGAGACCCAGTACTTC. It codes for CASSIGQQETQYF.